The sequence of this TCR beta chain was determined in a study of CD8 T cells in ankylosing spondylitis. Whole-study results and caveats: Some motif variants were previously reported in reactive arthritis synovial fluid and blood. Disease-linked clones proved CD8+ and comparatively uncommon in peripheral blood. There was a TCR beta motif, made of several highly homologous variants, that appeared characteristic of ankylosing spondylitis blood. As reported, disease-linked clones showed significant enrichment in matched ankylosing spondylitis synovial fluid.

Quantitative barcoded 5'-RACE was used to prepare TCR beta libraries. One entry per CDR3 protein, called by TCRdb with MiXCR from the 5' RACE reads. The top ten clones hold under 20% of a sample with 650,000 to 800,000 distinct CDR3 sequences, roughly 19% of them seen once. About this clonotype itself: Its antigen is unknown.

Germline V gene data show CDR1 as SGHDT and CDR2 as YYEEEE. This CDR3 comprises 16 residues. V was cut by 5 bases and J by 3 bases, with 21 bases left in between. Sequenced sample: blood, either unsorted or a sorted T cell fraction (not recorded which). The genes are TRBV5-6 and TRBJ2-7, with TRBD1 as a possible D gene (6 bases). The clonotype originates from a male donor with ankylosing spondylitis. CDR3 in DNA: TGTGCCAGCAGTCAACTTGGCCAAGGGGGAAACTACGAGCAGTACTTC. As protein: CASSQLGQGGNYEQYF.